The 7 T cell receptor beta chains below all came from one sample that was sequenced in a study of control samples from healthy donors and cancer patients. Libraries were prepared by immunoSEQ multiplex PCR; TCRdb keeps only in-frame clonotypes and omits some of them. The sample contains 150,000 to 200,000 clones, just over 85% of which appear only once. The sample comprised blood. The receptors originated from a man younger than 35 in good health.

This chain uses TRBV7-9 with TRBJ1-4; maybe TRBD1 (5 bases). This CDR3 has 17 residues. In germline, CDR1 is SEHNR, CDR2 FQNEAQ (reference sequence). V lost 5 bases and J 14 bases, leaving 30 bases between the germline ends. The CDR3 nucleotides are TGTGCCAGCAGCGGCACCAACCAGGGAAGCCCAATGAGGGATCTGTTTTTT. It translates to CASSGTNQGSPMRDLFF.

V gene TRBV13 combines with J gene TRBJ2-2; perhaps TRBD2 as D (5 bases). The CDR3 loop spans 15 amino acids. CDR1 and CDR2 from the germline V gene are PRHDT and FYEKMQ (reference sequence). Trimming removed 3 bases at V and 7 bases at J, with 15 bases between. CDR3 amino acids: CASSLGVAPSGELFF. The CDR3 DNA is TGTGCCAGCAGCTTGGGAGTAGCGCCCAGCGGGGAGCTGTTTTTT.

This chain joins TRBV9 and TRBJ1-1, with 12 bases lining up with TRBD1. Germline V CDR1 and CDR2: SGDLS, YYNGEE. CDR3 size: 16 residues. V was pared by 3 bases and J by 5 bases, with 8 bases of the junction left unmatched. As DNA, the CDR3 is TGTGCCAGCAGCGGACCCGGGACAGGGGGCCGGACTGAAGCTTTCTTT. Translating gives CASSGPGTGGRTEAFF.

The chain has TRBV11-2 and TRBJ2-3; 7 bases align to TRBD2. Germline V gene sequence: CDR1 SGHAT, CDR2 FQNNGV. Trimming at V came to 4 bases and at J to 4 bases, leaving 5 bases not matched to a gene. This CDR3 comprises 14 residues. The CDR3 loop reads CASSSGGGADTQYF. In DNA form, the CDR3 reads TGTGCCAGCAGCTCTGGGGGAGGGGCAGATACGCAGTATTTT.

V is TRBV19 and J is TRBJ1-3; the D gene is possibly TRBD1 (5 bases). The ends were cut back, 4 bases at V and 0 bases at J, with 13 bases in the middle. The germline V gene has CDR1 LNHDA and CDR2 SQIVND (reference sequence). The CDR3 is 16 residues long. The CDR3: CASSNPGLSSGNTIYF. The CDR3 nucleotides are TGTGCCAGTAGTAACCCGGGACTTTCCTCTGGAAACACCATATATTTT.

The V gene is TRBV4-1, the J gene TRBJ2-1, with 16 bases fitting TRBD2. The V gene's germline CDR1 is MGHRA and CDR2 YSYEKL. J lost 4 bases, V lost 4 bases, and 13 bases had no gene match. The CDR3 spans 20 residues. This CDR3 is CASSLLLGTSGGAWYNEQFF. The CDR3 bases are TGCGCCAGCAGCCTACTACTCGGGACTAGCGGGGGGGCTTGGTACAATGAGCAGTTCTTC.

The J gene is TRBJ2-5, the V gene TRBV19; perhaps TRBD1 as D (5 bases). The CDR3 spans 13 residues. Germline V CDR1 and CDR2: LNHDA, SQIVND (reference sequence). V was cut by 5 bases and J by 3 bases, with 10 bases left in between. The CDR3 is CASSSSREETQYF. The CDR3 nucleotides read TGTGCCAGTAGTTCGAGCAGGGAAGAGACCCAGTACTTC.